This T cell receptor beta chain was profiled in a study of beta chain features in type 1 diabetes (dated by TCRdb to the late 2010s). About the full investigation: No differences in mean age, gender distribution, total cell number or subset yield were found between patients and healthy donors. A total of 85 million to 140 million sorted cells were examined across all samples, and a strong correlation was observed between cell number per subset and RNA yield. The study compared TCRB repertoires of sorted circulating CD4+ T cell subsets between recently diagnosed type 1 diabetes patients and matched healthy donors. Regulatory and stem cell-like memory subsets were isolated from only 8 patients and roughly 8 healthy donors, whereas naive and central memory subsets came from all 30 or so donors.

This clone has a handful of counts. Its antigen is currently not known. Nothing much larger sits one base from this clone, and base qualities are not available. Study-level results and caveats: Because cDNA was sequenced instead of genomic DNA, activated cells with high expression could be over-represented, although the groups did not differ in activation or CD3 levels. Patients with type 1 diabetes made fewer insertions and deleted more nucleotides at VDJ recombination sites, implying thymic rearrangement abnormalities. HLA sub-analyses involved small numbers of individuals, so any influence of HLA type on TCRB rearrangement remained unresolved. PCR might favor shorter templates, but patient and control samples were amplified and corrected together, so any skew would affect both groups equally. The naive, central memory and regulatory TCRB repertoires appeared to resemble one another more closely among patients than among healthy donors. In all four CD4+ subsets, TCRB CDR3 length was moderately but significantly shorter in type 1 diabetes patients.

Inclusive of the bounding cysteine and phenylalanine, the CDR3 is 14 residues long. Just CDR3 DNA is preserved here, 42 bases in frame from base 1. Via the germline V gene (reference sequence), CDR1 is LNHNV and CDR2 YYDKDF. The entire isolated RNA was reverse transcribed using the High Capacity cDNA Reverse Transcription Kit, and thus expressed TCRB transcripts were sequenced. Deep immunoSEQ sequencing was applied to naive, central memory and regulatory T cell samples, giving an average of about 3.8 million total reads per sample. Sorted cells were lysed in RLT buffer and RNA was extracted with DNase-treated RNeasy Micro or Mini kits, depending on cell number. To prevent cross-contamination, each cell subset was processed individually, whereas patient and healthy donor samples were processed jointly. The immunoSEQ multiplex PCR was used to amplify TCRB sequences from cDNA, yielding 87-bp fragments that span the CDR3 region. Amplicons were sequenced on the Illumina HiSeq platform. The published analysis was carried out like this. Synthetic template baselines were used to correct PCR bias computationally, reads within Hamming distance 2 were collapsed, and singletons that could not be merged were discarded. By aligning reads against IMGT, V, D and J genes, CDR3 length, and insertions or deletions at six rearrangement sites were assigned. Clonotype counts were normalized to sorted cell number within each subset before computing true diversity and Gini coefficients with the tcR R package. The overlap coefficient, calculated on TCRB nucleotide sequences, was used to quantify repertoire sharing. Out-of-frame TCRB sequences from naive cells were analyzed as a proxy for the pre-selection repertoire. Entries here come from immuneACCESS through TCRdb and include only in-frame sequences with V and J called. Some clones fail to appear in such tables; in the studies checked, an unresolved V gene covers under half of the shortfall, and the cause of the remainder is unknown. Clonal size and the V and J genes are those of that table, whereas D and trimming came from the DNA. Here the sample has some 270,000 clones; 12% to 15% occur a single time. Of the sample, around 0.025% falls within the top ten clones.

A single peripheral blood draw of 95 to 150 mL on average was collected from each donor into heparinised tubes. Using a panel that included CD45RO, CCR7, CD25, CD127, CD95 and CD27, naive, central memory, regulatory and stem cell-like memory CD4+ T cells were sorted on a BD FACSAria II. A purity above 95% was achieved for all sorted populations. PBMCs were isolated immediately by Lymphoprep density gradient centrifugation and stained directly without culture. To minimize batch effects, samples were stained and sorted in pairs, one healthy donor with one patient per experiment. The chain employs TRBV15 and TRBJ2-5; the D segment could be TRBD1, given 6 matching bases. The end of the DNA is better explained by TRBJ2-7, so the J call may be wrong. The sequenced sample consisted of naive CD4+ T cells from blood. The sample's cell subset or site label, decoded: true naive CD4+ T cells. This TCR was recovered from a woman in her thirties or forties in good health. The sequenced DNA is TGTGCCACCAGCGGGTCCCGGGACATATACGAGCAGTACTTC. Translation gives CATSGSRDIYEQYF.